The 21 T cell receptor beta chains reported below all come from one sample, sequenced in a study of T cells expressing NK-cell markers. Reanalyzing the 5' RACE reads, TCRdb keeps one entry per CDR3 protein, without DNA. Seen in this sample are some 390,000 distinct CDR3 sequences; the ten most common clones hold roughly 10%. The material sequenced was blood T cells: a sorted CD56 or NKG2C T cell subset, CD4+ or CD8+ T cells, or bulk PBMC T cells (not recorded which). These receptors came from a woman aged 50 to 65 in good health.

The V call is TRBV27, the J call TRBJ2-2; TCRdb proposes TRBD2, but this gene call is untestable without DNA. This CDR3 is built from 13 residues. Germline assignment: CDR1 MNHEY and CDR2 SMNVEV (reference sequence). CDR3 loop: CASSRGGTGELFF.

J is TRBJ1-2 and V is TRBV20-1. This CDR3 spans 13 amino acids. CDR1 and CDR2 from the germline V gene are DFQATT and SNEGSKA (reference sequence). Here the CDR3 reads CSARGLGNYGYTF.

This chain links TRBV10-3 with TRBJ2-5; with no DNA, the TCRdb D assignment of TRBD1 cannot be verified. The CDR3 sequence is 15 residues long. The germline V gene encodes CDR1 ENHRY and CDR2 SYGVKD. The CDR3 reads CAISERQGVIETQYF.

The chain employs TRBV20-1 and TRBJ1-2; TCRdb designates TRBD1, a call that cannot be tested without DNA. Germline V CDR1 and CDR2: DFQATT, SNEGSKA (reference sequence). The CDR3 is 18 residues long. CDR3 amino acids: CSATDPNRNREINYGYTF.

The chain combines TRBV13 with TRBJ2-5; TCRdb outputs TRBD1, but without DNA this stays unchecked. The CDR3 contains 16 residues. The germline gives CDR1 PRHDT, CDR2 FYEKMQ (reference sequence). This chain's CDR3 is CASSLAWDRDGPAQYF.

The V and J genes are TRBV5-6 and TRBJ2-3. Per the germline V gene, CDR1 is SGHDT and CDR2 is YYEEEE. The CDR3 spans 14 residues. This CDR3 reads CASSWTVSTDTQYF.

The chain couples TRBV20-1 to TRBJ2-7; the D call of TRBD2 rests on TCRdb alone, since no DNA is present to check it. This CDR3 is 15 amino acids long. The germline gives CDR1 DFQATT, CDR2 SNEGSKA (reference sequence). The CDR3 loop reads CSARSRERSSYEQYF.

The chain carries TRBV3-1 and TRBJ2-5; lacking DNA, the TRBD1 call made by TCRdb goes unchecked. Germline V gene lookup returns CDR1 LGHDT and CDR2 YNNKEL (reference sequence). CDR3 size: 14 residues. The CDR3 protein is CASSHPPPGETQYF.

The genes are TRBV9 and TRBJ2-3. The CDR3 is 13 residues long. Looked up from germline, CDR1 is SGDLS and CDR2 is YYNGEE. The chain's CDR3 is CASSVIGADTQYF.

The chain recombines TRBV3-1 with TRBJ2-4. Per the germline V gene, CDR1 is LGHDT and CDR2 is YNNKEL (reference sequence). The CDR3 is 13 residues long. The chain's CDR3 is CASSQQSGNIQYF.

This chain joins TRBV12-3 or TRBV12-4 and TRBJ2-7. This CDR3 spans 14 amino acids. The CDR3 here is CASNLQGSSYEQYF.

The chain links TRBV11-3 to TRBJ2-5; TCRdb proposes TRBD1, but this gene call is untestable without DNA. Germline loops: CDR1 SGHNT, CDR2 YENEEA. This CDR3 has 14 residues. CDR3 in amino acids: CASSLQGGKETQYF.

CDR3 region: CASSHLTVAYEQYF. The chain has TRBV3-1 and TRBJ2-7. Germline CDR1 reads LGHDT; CDR2 reads YNNKEL (reference sequence). This CDR3 has 14 residues.

V gene TRBV15 combines with J gene TRBJ2-3; lacking DNA, the TRBD2 call made by TCRdb goes unchecked. The CDR3 has 15 residues. From germline, CDR1 is LNHNV and CDR2 YYDKDF (reference sequence). CDR3 amino acids: CATSTERASTDTQYF.

The chain has TRBV12-3 or TRBV12-4 and TRBJ2-1; TCRdb's assignment of TRBD1 cannot be checked, as there is no DNA. This CDR3 contains 15 residues. CDR3 residues: CASSLGQVSYNEQFF.

The chain has TRBV6-5 and TRBJ2-1; there is no DNA to check the TCRdb D call of TRBD2. The CDR3 length is 18 residues. Per the germline V gene, CDR1 is MNHEY and CDR2 is SVGAGI. The CDR3 is CASSYASGRAGINNEQFF.

The chain combines TRBV5-8 with TRBJ2-1. This CDR3 contains 15 residues. Germline V gene lookup returns CDR1 SGHTS and CDR2 YDEGEE. The CDR3: CASSFGRPSMDEQFF.

The genes are TRBV4-1 and TRBJ1-1; there is no DNA to check the TCRdb D call of TRBD1. The germline V gene has CDR1 MGHRA and CDR2 YSYEKL. CDR3 length: 15 residues. CDR3 amino acids: CASSFSGVGVTEAFF.

CDR3: CASSPRDRGGQETQYF. The V call is TRBV9, the J call TRBJ2-5; the D call of TRBD1 rests on TCRdb alone, since no DNA is present to check it. The CDR3 is 16 residues long. Germline V gene sequence: CDR1 SGDLS, CDR2 YYNGEE.

This chain connects TRBV28 to TRBJ2-5; TCRdb selects TRBD1, and the lack of DNA leaves this call unchecked. The germline gives CDR1 MDHEN, CDR2 SYDVKM. This CDR3 spans 12 amino acids. The CDR3 here is CASREGQGTQYF.

V is TRBV20-1 and J is TRBJ2-3; TCRdb outputs TRBD2, but without DNA this stays unchecked. There are 14 residues in the CDR3. CDR1 is DFQATT and CDR2 is SNEGSKA in the germline V gene (reference sequence). The CDR3 loop reads CSARLAALTDTQYF.